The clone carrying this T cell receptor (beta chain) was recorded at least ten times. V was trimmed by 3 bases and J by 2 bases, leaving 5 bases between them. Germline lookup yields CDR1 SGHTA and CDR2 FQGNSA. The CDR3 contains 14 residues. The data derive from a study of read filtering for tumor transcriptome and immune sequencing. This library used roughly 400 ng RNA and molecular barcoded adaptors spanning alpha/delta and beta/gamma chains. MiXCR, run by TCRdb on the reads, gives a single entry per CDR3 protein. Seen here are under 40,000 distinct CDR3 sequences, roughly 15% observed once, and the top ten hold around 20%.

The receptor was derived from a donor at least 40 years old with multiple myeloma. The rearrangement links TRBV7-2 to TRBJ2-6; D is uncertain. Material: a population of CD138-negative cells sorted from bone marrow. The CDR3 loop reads CASSLSTGANVLTF. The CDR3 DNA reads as TGTGCCAGCAGCTTGTCAACTGGGGCCAACGTCCTGACTTTC. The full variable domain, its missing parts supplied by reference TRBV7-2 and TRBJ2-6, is GAGVSQSPSNKVTEKGKDVELRCDPISGHTALYWYRQSLGQGLEFLIYFQGNSAPDKSGLPSDRFSAERTGGSVSTLTIQRTQQEDSAVYLCASSLSTGANVLTFGAGSRLTVL.